The present entry profiles one T cell receptor beta chain with its context. Its antigen is not yet known. The sample holds no much larger clone one base away, and base qualities are not on file. The sample is drawn from a study of blood T cell repertoires in COVID-19 (dated by TCRdb to 2020 to 2022). Context from the whole study: The collaborator samples originated in the United States, Italy and Spain and spanned the acute and convalescent phases of COVID-19. The prospective study material was composed of cDNA or gDNA derived from T cells, B-cell-depleted T cells, or PBMCs. Subjects who had been exposed to COVID-19, were actively infected with it, or had recovered from it provided the deeply sampled blood TCRbeta repertoires that made up the dataset. A freely available public database, intended as a resource for researchers studying the immune response to SARS-CoV-2, is where the repertoires were released. The samples were drawn from two sources: the first 160 participants of the ongoing ImmuneRACE study, and approximately 1,300 subjects contributed by 6 global collaborators. Sample metadata almost always included a de-identified subject ID, COVID-19 status, age in years and sex. Where available, HLA class I and class II types were obtained from metadata supplied by the sample provider rather than from assay-based typing. The study at large found these results: The quantity of clinical and demographic metadata differed by source and by participant and was supplied without curation.

TCRbeta CDR3 regions were amplified from genomic DNA by means of the immunoSEQ Assay, a bias-controlled multiplex PCR. On the authors' methods: Nucleated cell counts per sample were estimated from amplification of reference gene primers within the assay. To quantify the absolute abundance of each unique TCRbeta CDR3 rearrangement, sequence reads were collapsed and filtered. For each sample, productive Simpson clonality was calculated as the square root of Simpson's diversity index over productive rearrangements. Here the immuneACCESS table is served through TCRdb, limited to in-frame sequences with V and J called. Missing clones are a known gap in these copies; in checked studies unresolved V genes cover under half, and the rest lacks a known reason. Clone size and the V and J calls come from that table; the DNA yielded D and trimming. In this sample the table shows 150,000 to 200,000 clones, 85% to 90% of which occur a single time. Clones ranked in the top ten supply 10% to 13% of the sample.

In Seattle, one collaborating source enrolled patients while the infection was active and tracked those patients longitudinally over the course of disease. The collaborating institutions used their own protocols to collect whole blood in K2EDTA tubes. Collaborator samples were shipped for TCRbeta analysis as frozen whole blood, isolated PBMCs, or DNA extracted from either sample type. The sequenced sample was peripheral blood. The TCR originated in a woman in her sixties or seventies with COVID-19, enrolled during active disease.

The CDR3 in this case is CASSPDRETYNEQFF. The nucleotides are TGTGCCAGCAGTCCAGACAGGGAGACTTACAATGAGCAGTTCTTC. The V gene is TRBV6-5 and the J gene is TRBJ2-1, with 7 bases matching TRBD1. The V end gives up 5 bases and the J end 4 bases, leaving 8 bases in the junction not matched to a gene. The CDR3 spans 15 residues, from the cysteine through the phenylalanine. Kept here is only the CDR3 DNA, which spans 45 bases and is read in frame from base 1. The germline V gene gives CDR1 as MNHEY and CDR2 as SVGAGI.